This T cell receptor beta chain derives from a study of CD8 T cells in Susac syndrome. The CDR3 contains 13 residues. From germline, CDR1 is DFQATT and CDR2 SNEGSKA (reference sequence). Trimming shortened V by 6 bases and J by 2 bases, and 12 bases separated the two germline ends. RNA amounts of about 0.45 to 1 ug underwent reverse transcription with random hexamers. The amplification used immunoSEQ multiplex PCR on TCR beta CDR3; it spanned 54 Vbeta and 13 Jbeta. TCRdb recomputed calls from the immunoSEQ multiplex PCR reads with MiXCR, one row per CDR3 protein. Of about 210,000 distinct CDR3 sequences detected, 95% appear once; the ten largest clones hold roughly 0.09%.

The J gene is TRBJ2-3, the V gene TRBV20-1, with TRBD1 as a possible D gene (7 bases). The sequenced material came from CD4+ T cells from PBMCs. The receptor's source is a human donor with multiple sclerosis. The CDR3 loop reads CSADRDSTDTQYF. The DNA of the CDR3 is TGCAGTGCCGACAGGGACTCCACAGATACGCAGTATTTT.